The 32 T cell receptor beta chains listed next were all sequenced from one sample in a study of identical twins. MiXCR was run by TCRdb on the 5' RACE reads, yielding one entry per CDR3 protein. The data hold under 250,000 distinct CDR3 sequences, with about an eighth observed a single time. The data were also submitted as part of a second study, on yellow fever vaccine responses in identical twins.

Sequences were obtained from memory (CD45RO+) T cells sorted from blood. These receptors came from a woman younger than 35 in good health.

This chain connects TRBV11-2 to TRBJ2-5; D perhaps matches TRBD1 (6 bases). Germline values: CDR1 SGHAT, CDR2 FQNNGV. The CDR3 is made up of 15 amino acids. V was pared by 1 base and J by 7 bases, with 16 bases between. In nucleotides, the CDR3 is TGTGCCAGCAGCTTAGTGGGGAACAGGGTCGGGACCCAGTACTTC. Protein sequence: CASSLVGNRVGTQYF.

In its sample, this clonotype was seen a few times. This chain links TRBV6-4 with TRBJ2-5, with 12 bases matching TRBD2. The trim removed 5 bases at V and 3 bases at J, leaving 4 bases unmatched. Germline V gene lookup returns CDR1 MRHNA and CDR2 SNTAGT. This CDR3 contains 15 residues. The DNA of the CDR3 is TGTGCCAGCAGTCGACTAGCGGGAGAAAAAGAGACCCAGTACTTC. Its translation is CASSRLAGEKETQYF.

This clonotype was detected many times. V gene TRBV29-1 combines with J gene TRBJ1-2, with D unresolved. CDR1 is SQVTM and CDR2 is ANQGSEA in the germline V gene. Trimming shortened V by 7 bases and J by 3 bases, and 15 bases separated the two germline ends. The CDR3 consists of 13 residues. DNA of the CDR3: TGCAGCGCCTCAGTGGGTCTCGACTATGGCTACACCTTC. It is translated as CSASVGLDYGYTF. Supplemented by reference TRBV29-1 and TRBJ1-2, the full variable domain reads SAVISQKPSRDICQRGTSLTIQCQVDSQVTMMFWYRQQPGQSLTLIATANQGSEATYESGFVIDKFPISRPNLTFSTLTVSNMSPEDSSIYLCSASVGLDYGYTFGSGTRLTVV.

This chain joins TRBV11-2 and TRBJ2-5; D ambiguous. V shed 7 bases and J shed 4 bases, with 10 bases lying between them. The CDR3 length is 12 residues. CDR1 SGHAT and CDR2 FQNNGV come from the germline V gene. CDR3 region: CASTRMGETQYF. The CDR3 DNA follows: TGTGCCAGCACTCGGATGGGAGAGACCCAGTACTTC.

This clonotype was seen more than once but under ten times. The chain links TRBV4-2 to TRBJ2-5; 13 nucleotides line up with TRBD2. The CDR3 is made up of 16 amino acids. V lost 4 bases to trimming and J lost 4 bases; unmatched junction nucleotides: 6. Germline V lookup: CDR1 LGHNA, CDR2 YNFKEQ. CDR3 nucleotide sequence: TGTGCCAGCAGCCTAGGGACTAGCGGGAATTCAGAGACCCAGTACTTC. The encoded protein is CASSLGTSGNSETQYF.

The V and J genes are TRBV5-1 and TRBJ2-5; 11 positions match TRBD2. The CDR3 runs 17 residues. J lost 4 bases, V lost 0 bases, and 8 bases had no gene match. CDR1 SGHRS and CDR2 YFSETQ come from the germline V gene. As DNA, the CDR3 is TGCGCCAGCAGCTTGGAGAGTAGCGGGGGGGCCGGAGAGACCCAGTACTTC. It is translated as CASSLESSGGAGETQYF.

This clonotype has a handful of counts. This chain links TRBV5-1 with TRBJ2-1; D uncertain. This CDR3 is built from 14 residues. Deletions cut 6 bases from V and 4 bases from J, with 14 bases between. Germline V lookup: CDR1 SGHRS, CDR2 YFSETQ. The CDR3 bases are TGCGCCAGCAAAGTATTCCAACAATACAATGAGCAGTTCTTC. Translated: CASKVFQQYNEQFF.

The chain carries TRBV6-2 or TRBV6-3 and TRBJ2-2; D uncertain. This CDR3 comprises 19 residues. The germline V gene has CDR1 MNHEY and CDR2 SVGEGT. With 2 bases removed from V and 7 bases from J, the gap between germline ends came to 26 bases. CDR3 region: CASSYPYSHSLGVVGELFF. CDR3 DNA sequence: TGTGCCAGCAGTTACCCCTACAGCCACAGTCTGGGTGTAGTCGGGGAGCTGTTTTTT.

This clonotype occurred a few times. This chain uses TRBV6-5 with TRBJ2-5; 12 positions agree with TRBD2. Per germline, CDR1 MNHEY and CDR2 SVGAGI. V trimming: 6 bases; J trimming: 6 bases; junction bases outside the gene matches: 14. This CDR3 region has 17 residues. The CDR3 is CASRYGLAGNLRKTQYF. The CDR3 bases are TGTGCCAGCAGATACGGACTAGCGGGGAACCTCCGAAAGACCCAGTACTTC.

The table lists this clonotype with many counts. This rearrangement joins TRBV7-8 to TRBJ2-5; D ambiguous. With 1 base removed from V and 2 bases from J, the gap between germline ends came to 5 bases. The germline gives CDR1 SGHVS, CDR2 FQNEAQ. CDR3 length equals 13 residues. This CDR3 reads CASSLGRQETQYF. CDR3 DNA sequence: TGTGCCAGCAGCTTAGGACGACAAGAGACCCAGTACTTC.

Ten or more counts support this clonotype. V and J are TRBV11-2 and TRBJ2-5; no firm D call. V was cut by 1 base and J by 0 bases, with 9 bases left in between. From germline, CDR1 is SGHAT and CDR2 FQNNGV. CDR3 length equals 15 residues. In nucleotides, the CDR3 is TGTGCCAGCAGCTTAGTCTCCTTGTACCAAGAGACCCAGTACTTC. This sequence encodes CASSLVSLYQETQYF.

In this sample, this clonotype turned up many times. The chain carries TRBV5-5 and TRBJ2-7, with 7 bases aligning to TRBD1. The CDR3 has 14 amino acids. CDR1 is SGHKS and CDR2 is YYEKEE in the germline V gene (reference sequence). V lost 1 base to trimming and J lost 7 bases; unmatched junction nucleotides: 8. In DNA form, the CDR3 reads TGTGCCAGCAGCTTGCTCGACAGGGTGTGGGAGCAGTACTTC. This codes for CASSLLDRVWEQYF. Full variable domain (outside the CDR3, taken from reference TRBV5-5 and TRBJ2-7): DAGVTQSPTHLIKTRGQQVTLRCSPISGHKSVSWYQQVLGQGPQFIFQYYEKEERGRGNFPDRFSARQFPNYSSELNVNALLLGDSALYLCASSLLDRVWEQYFGPGTRLTVT.

V usage is TRBV2 and J usage is TRBJ1-1, with 9 bases identical to TRBD1. CDR1 SNHLY and CDR2 FYNNEI come from the germline V gene. V lost 4 bases to trimming and J lost 0 bases; unmatched junction nucleotides: 3. CDR3 length: 15 amino acids. DNA of the CDR3: TGTGCCAGCAGTGCCGGGACAGGGATGAACACTGAAGCTTTCTTT. Its protein product is CASSAGTGMNTEAFF.

The genes are TRBV20-1 and TRBJ2-1, with D perhaps TRBD2 (5 bases). The CDR3 has 18 residues. The V gene lost 0 bases and the J gene lost 7 bases, with 25 bases spanning the gap. Germline CDR1 and CDR2: DFQATT and SNEGSKA (reference sequence). The CDR3 region is CSARDYTRIPGMVNEQFF. The CDR3 DNA reads TGCAGTGCTAGAGACTATACTAGGATCCCCGGGATGGTGAATGAGCAGTTCTTC.

This clonotype has ten or more counts. This chain links TRBV6-6 with TRBJ2-3, with D perhaps TRBD1 (6 bases). V was cut by 6 bases and J by 8 bases, with 12 bases left in between. Germline values: CDR1 MNHNY, CDR2 SVGAGI (reference sequence). The CDR3 runs to 12 residues. CDR3 region: CASSRQAATQYF. The CDR3 nucleotides read TGTGCCAGCAGCCGACAGGCTGCTACGCAGTATTTT.

The genes are TRBV19 and TRBJ2-7, with TRBD1 matching over 8 bases. The CDR3 covers 15 residues. CDR1 is LNHDA, CDR2 SQIVND, per germline (reference sequence). V was pared by 5 bases and J by 0 bases, with 6 bases of the junction left unmatched. The CDR3 region has the DNA TGTGCCAGTAGTGCCCGGGACAGGAGCTCCTACGAGCAGTACTTC. It translates to CASSARDRSSYEQYF.

V is TRBV6-5 and J is TRBJ2-7, with 7 bases that match TRBD1. From germline, CDR1 is MNHEY and CDR2 SVGAGI. The CDR3 covers 14 residues. V trimming: 4 bases; J trimming: 7 bases; junction bases outside the gene matches: 10. The CDR3 nucleotides read TGTGCCAGCAGTTCAGAAAGGGGGCTGGTAGAGCAGTACTTC. This translates into CASSSERGLVEQYF.

The V call is TRBV6-4, the J call TRBJ2-1; 7 positions agree with TRBD2. V lost 6 bases, J lost 4 bases, and 6 bases stayed unmatched. CDR1 is MRHNA and CDR2 is SNTAGT in the germline V gene. The CDR3 runs 14 residues. This CDR3 is CASSPSGDYNEQFF. The CDR3 DNA reads as TGTGCCAGCAGCCCTAGCGGAGATTACAATGAGCAGTTCTTC.

The rearrangement uses TRBV5-1 and TRBJ1-1; TRBD1 matches at 9 bases. The CDR3 has 13 residues. Germline assignment: CDR1 SGHRS and CDR2 YFSETQ. V trimming: 6 bases; J trimming: 4 bases; junction bases outside the gene matches: 4. CDR3 in amino acids: CASTDRGGTEAFF. CDR3 DNA sequence: TGCGCCAGCACCGACAGGGGGGGCACTGAAGCTTTCTTT.

This clonotype came up a few times. The chain joins TRBV11-2 to TRBJ2-1, with unresolved D. Per germline, CDR1 SGHAT and CDR2 FQNNGV. V lost 0 bases, J lost 4 bases, and 13 bases lay in between. This CDR3 comprises 16 residues. Here the CDR3 DNA reads TGTGCCAGCAGCTTAGATCGGTTAGCCTTGTACAATGAGCAGTTCTTC. Residues: CASSLDRLALYNEQFF.

In this sample, this clonotype turned up a few times. V usage is TRBV9 and J usage is TRBJ2-3, with TRBD2 matching over 10 bases. CDR1 and CDR2 from the germline V gene are SGDLS and YYNGEE. The CDR3 spans 16 residues. Trimming took 4 bases from V and 2 from J; bases not matched to a gene: 7. The CDR3 sequence is CASSYSSGGATDTQYF. CDR3 nucleotide sequence: TGTGCCAGCAGCTACTCAAGCGGGGGGGCCACAGATACGCAGTATTTT.

This clonotype was counted between two and nine times. The rearrangement uses TRBV20-1 and TRBJ1-4; D remains unclear. This CDR3 is built from 20 residues. The germline V gene encodes CDR1 DFQATT and CDR2 SNEGSKA (reference sequence). Between the trimmed V and J ends, which lost 5 bases and 4 bases, there was a span of 32 bases. The CDR3 loop is CSAAVSGLWTTSEFNEKLFF. CDR3 in DNA: TGCAGTGCTGCCGTTAGTGGGCTATGGACCACAAGCGAGTTTAATGAAAAACTGTTTTTT.

The chain joins TRBV12-3 or TRBV12-4 to TRBJ2-7; D is unclear. V was pared by 3 bases and J by 7 bases, with 10 bases between. The CDR3 runs 12 residues. The CDR3 DNA reads as TGTGCCAGCAGTTTTGGCACCCTTGAGCAGTACTTC. Encoded protein: CASSFGTLEQYF.

This clonotype showed up many times. The V call is TRBV29-1, the J call TRBJ2-3; 7 bases line up with TRBD1. CDR1 and CDR2 (germline): SQVTM, ANQGSEA. This CDR3 comprises 14 residues. The trim removed 7 bases at V and 4 bases at J, leaving 11 bases unmatched. CDR3 protein: CSATRQGGADTQYF. CDR3 sequence (DNA): TGCAGCGCCACCAGACAGGGCGGAGCAGATACGCAGTATTTT.

The V call is TRBV7-9, the J call TRBJ1-3, with D possibly being TRBD1 (5 bases). The V gene lost 5 bases and the J gene lost 6 bases, with 11 bases spanning the gap. Per the germline V gene, CDR1 is SEHNR and CDR2 is FQNEAQ (reference sequence). CDR3 length: 13 amino acids. CDR3 in amino acids: CASSDQGTNTIYF. In DNA, the CDR3 is TGTGCCAGCAGCGATCAGGGTACAAACACCATATATTTT.

Only a few counts were recorded for this clonotype. The chain couples TRBV11-2 to TRBJ2-2; D uncertain. V lost 3 bases and J 7 bases, leaving 9 bases between the germline ends. CDR1 and CDR2 from the germline V gene are SGHAT and FQNNGV. The CDR3 has 13 residues. CDR3 region: CASSFNVVGELFF. Written as DNA, the CDR3 is TGTGCCAGCAGCTTTAATGTAGTCGGGGAGCTGTTTTTT.

In this sample, this clonotype turned up a few times. The chain carries TRBV19 and TRBJ2-2, with D tentatively TRBD1 or TRBD2 (5 bases each). The CDR3 covers 15 residues. The V end was cut by 4 bases, the J end by 8 bases, with 17 bases between. Per germline, CDR1 LNHDA and CDR2 SQIVND (reference sequence). CDR3 DNA sequence: TGTGCCAGTAGTACGTCGGGACCGCTCACAGGGGAGCTGTTTTTT. Protein sequence: CASSTSGPLTGELFF.

This clonotype has at least ten counts. The V and J genes are TRBV11-2 and TRBJ2-4; 7 nucleotides line up with TRBD1. CDR1 and CDR2 from the germline V gene are SGHAT and FQNNGV. V lost 1 base to trimming and J lost 9 bases; unmatched junction nucleotides: 12. This CDR3 is 16 amino acids long. CDR3 sequence: CASSLVQQGNWGIQYF. CDR3 bases: TGTGCCAGCAGCTTAGTTCAACAGGGGAACTGGGGCATTCAGTACTTC.

The chain employs TRBV5-4 and TRBJ2-1, with 12 bases that match TRBD2. Germline CDR1 is SGHNT and CDR2 is YYREEE (reference sequence). This CDR3 is 15 amino acids long. V shed 3 bases and J 6 bases; nucleotides not matched to a gene: 4. This CDR3 reads CASSSGTSGPNEQFF. The CDR3 bases are TGTGCCAGCAGCTCCGGGACTAGCGGGCCCAATGAGCAGTTCTTC.

This clonotype was recorded a few times. CDR3 coding DNA: TGTGCCAGCAGTGAATCGGGGAACTATGGCTACACCTTC. Its translation is CASSESGNYGYTF. The rearrangement uses TRBV6-1 and TRBJ1-2; no clear D. Trimming cost V 2 bases and J 2 bases, with 6 bases left between them. The germline V gene has CDR1 MNHNS and CDR2 SASEGT. The CDR3 consists of 13 residues.

This clonotype was seen many times. CDR3 in amino acids: CATSDGTVQETQYF. The CDR3 DNA is TGTGCCACCAGTGATGGGACAGTACAAGAGACCCAGTACTTC. This chain connects TRBV24-1 to TRBJ2-5, with 7 bases aligning to TRBD1. CDR1 KGHDR and CDR2 SFDVKD come from the germline V gene. This CDR3 contains 14 residues. Germline trimming cut 3 bases from V and 2 bases from J; bases unmatched to any gene: 2.

This clonotype was counted at least ten times. The rearrangement uses TRBV24-1 and TRBJ1-1, with TRBD1 matching 11 bases. The CDR3 is made up of 11 amino acids. Trimming cost V 9 bases and J 9 bases; bases outside gene matches: 2. Germline V gene lookup returns CDR1 KGHDR and CDR2 SFDVKD. For the CDR3, the DNA is TGTGCCACCGTGGACAGGGGGCAAGCTTTCTTT. This translates into CATVDRGQAFF.